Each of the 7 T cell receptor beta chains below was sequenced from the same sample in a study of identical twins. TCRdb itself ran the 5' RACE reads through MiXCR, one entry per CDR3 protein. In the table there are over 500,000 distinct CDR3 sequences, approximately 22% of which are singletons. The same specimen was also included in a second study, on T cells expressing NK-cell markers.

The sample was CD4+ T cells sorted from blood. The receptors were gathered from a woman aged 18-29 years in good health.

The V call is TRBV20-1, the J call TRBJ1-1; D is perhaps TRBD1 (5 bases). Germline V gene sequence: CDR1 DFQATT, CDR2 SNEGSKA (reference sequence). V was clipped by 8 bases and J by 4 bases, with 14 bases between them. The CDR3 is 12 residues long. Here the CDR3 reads CSLPGEGTEAFF. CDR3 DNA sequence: TGCAGTCTGCCGGGGGAGGGCACTGAAGCTTTCTTT.

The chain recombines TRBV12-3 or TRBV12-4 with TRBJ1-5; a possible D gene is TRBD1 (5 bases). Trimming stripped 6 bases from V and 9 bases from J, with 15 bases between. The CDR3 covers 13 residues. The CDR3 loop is CASSTGPQWPQHF. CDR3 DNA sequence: TGTGCCAGCAGCACGGGACCCCAATGGCCCCAGCATTTT.

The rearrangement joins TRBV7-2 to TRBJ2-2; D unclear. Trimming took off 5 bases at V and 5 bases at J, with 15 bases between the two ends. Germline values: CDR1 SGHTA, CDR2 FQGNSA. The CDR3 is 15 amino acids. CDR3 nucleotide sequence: TGTGCCAGCAGCCAGGCGGCATCGCGGACCGGGGAGCTGTTTTTT. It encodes CASSQAASRTGELFF.

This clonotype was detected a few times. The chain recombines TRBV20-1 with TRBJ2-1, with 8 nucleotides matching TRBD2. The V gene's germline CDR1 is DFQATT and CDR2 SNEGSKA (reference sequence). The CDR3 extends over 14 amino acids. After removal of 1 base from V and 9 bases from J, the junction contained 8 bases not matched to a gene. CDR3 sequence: CSARGGSGSTEQFF. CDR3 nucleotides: TGCAGTGCTAGAGGGGGCAGCGGGAGTACTGAGCAGTTCTTC.

The CDR3 is CATSVTGTGMHEQFF. The CDR3 nucleotides read TGTGCCACCAGTGTCACCGGGACAGGGATGCATGAGCAGTTCTTC. V and J are TRBV24-1 and TRBJ2-1, with 9 bases matching TRBD1. This CDR3 comprises 15 residues. The junction had 9 bases not matched to a gene; V was cut back by 5 bases and J by 8 bases. From germline, CDR1 is KGHDR and CDR2 SFDVKD.

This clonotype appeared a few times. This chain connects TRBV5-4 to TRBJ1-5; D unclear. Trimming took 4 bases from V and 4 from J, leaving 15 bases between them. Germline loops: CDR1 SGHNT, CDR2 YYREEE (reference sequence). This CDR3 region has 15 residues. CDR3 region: CASSLGPNRNQPQHF. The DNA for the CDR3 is TGTGCCAGCAGCCTCGGACCAAACAGAAATCAGCCCCAGCATTTT.

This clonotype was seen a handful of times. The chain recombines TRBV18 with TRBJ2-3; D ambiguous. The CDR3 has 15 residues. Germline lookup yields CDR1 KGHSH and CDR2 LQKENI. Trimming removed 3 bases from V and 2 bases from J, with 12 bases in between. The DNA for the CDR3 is TGTGCCAGCTCACCGTGGATGGAATCCACAGATACGCAGTATTTT. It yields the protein CASSPWMESTDTQYF.